This T cell receptor (beta chain) was sequenced during a study of cytomegalovirus exposure and HLA in healthy donors. Whole-study findings and limits: A later analysis by the authors found several of the most significant clusters apparently linked to common viral pathogens. Most subjects' HLA-A and HLA-B alleles were reportedly predicted from TCR beta sequences.

J was trimmed by 4 bases and V by 4 bases; bases with no gene match: 9. Germline V gene lookup returns CDR1 SGHTA and CDR2 FQGTGA. The CDR3 spans 15 residues. In its sample, this clone was seen a few times. Its antigen is unidentified. The PCR made use of 60 Vbeta and 13 Jbeta primers. Original handling: Later work found 65 million to 100 million unique TCR beta chains, with about 10 million shared. Some clones are missing from TCRdb's copy, which holds only in-frame ones; the method was immunoSEQ multiplex PCR. V, J and clone size are taken as reported in that table, and D and trimming were inferred from the DNA itself. The data contain approximately 100,000 clones, 74% of them singletons.

The chain links TRBV7-3 to TRBJ1-2; 7 bases are shared with TRBD1. The material sequenced was PBMCs. This TCR came from a male donor in good health and CMV-seronegative. The CDR3 DNA is TGTGCCAGCAGCTCAGGGGACAGAATGAGCTATGGCTACACCTTC. This sequence encodes CASSSGDRMSYGYTF.